This is a list of T cell receptor beta chains from one sample in a study of cytomegalovirus exposure and HLA in healthy donors. Clones were read by immunoSEQ multiplex PCR, and TCRdb kept only the in-frame ones, dropping some. The table has some 170,000 clones, 80% to 90% seen once; the top ten hold about 13%. Sequencing was done on a sample of PBMCs. The source of these receptors is a woman between 45 and 60 years old in good health and CMV-seronegative. Each CDR3 is given with its conserved first and last residue. A D gene is named only where the DNA matches it firmly. Expanded clones get a size class; other rows say once, few or many, or leave the size out.

TRBD1,TRBJ2-3,-,TRBV5-1,CASSLNSGQVNTDTQYF,TGCGCCAGCAGCCTAAACTCGGGACAGGTGAACACAGATACGCAGTATTTT
-,TRBJ1-1,-,TRBV7-2,CASSFRSSDEAFF,TGTGCCAGCAGCTTCCGGAGTTCCGATGAAGCTTTCTTT
TRBD1,TRBJ1-1,-,TRBV11-3,CASSITGGTTEAFF,TGTGCCAGCAGTATCACAGGGGGGACCACTGAAGCTTTCTTT
TRBD2,TRBJ2-1,-,TRBV5-1,CASGQGEAGGYNEQFF,TGCGCCAGCGGCCAGGGAGAAGCGGGAGGGTACAATGAGCAGTTCTTC
-,TRBJ1-2,-,TRBV4-3,CASSLLGGVEDGYTF,TGCGCCAGCAGCCTCCTCGGGGGGGTTGAGGATGGCTACACCTTC
-,TRBJ2-7,-,TRBV7-2,CASSPTGGRGEQYF,TGTGCCAGCAGCCCGACCGGTGGACGAGGGGAGCAGTACTTC
-,TRBJ1-3,few,TRBV7-2,CASSLGAGVRSGNTIYF,TGTGCCAGCAGCTTAGGAGCGGGGGTTAGGTCTGGAAACACCATATATTTT
TRBD1,TRBJ1-5,-,TRBV10-3,CAISEGTGKGSNQPQHF,TGTGCCATCAGTGAGGGGACAGGTAAAGGCAGCAATCAGCCCCAGCATTTT
TRBD2,TRBJ2-3,once,TRBV11-2,CASSGGGAPDTQYF,TGTGCCAGCAGTGGCGGGGGGGCCCCAGATACGCAGTATTTT
TRBD2,TRBJ2-1,-,TRBV27,CASSLTRTSGSYNEQFF,TGTGCCAGCAGTTTAACCCGGACTAGCGGGAGTTATAATGAGCAGTTCTTC
TRBD2,TRBJ2-7,-,TRBV29-1,CSAKGGLGNEQYF,TGCAGCGCCAAAGGGGGACTAGGGAACGAGCAGTACTTC
TRBD2,TRBJ2-1,once,TRBV27,CASRTLAGWNEQFF,TGTGCCAGCCGGACGCTAGCGGGATGGAATGAGCAGTTCTTC
-,TRBJ2-5,-,TRBV6-5,CASGRGTQETQYF,TGTGCCAGCGGACGGGGTACCCAAGAGACCCAGTACTTC
-,TRBJ1-2,-,TRBV25-1,CASSEEGPAGDGGYTF,TGTGCCAGCAGTGAAGAGGGTCCGGCAGGGGATGGGGGCTACACCTTC
-,TRBJ2-1,-,TRBV9,CASSVGGGDNEQFF,TGTGCCAGCAGCGTAGGGGGAGGAGACAATGAGCAGTTCTTC
-,TRBJ2-2,-,TRBV29-1,CSVPKEGTNTGELFF,TGCAGCGTTCCCAAGGAGGGGACGAACACCGGGGAGCTGTTTTTT
-,TRBJ2-1,-,TRBV5-6,CASSLAGREQFF,TGTGCCAGCAGCTTGGCCGGCAGGGAGCAGTTCTTC
-,TRBJ2-1,-,TRBV5-1,CASSLTSSNEQFF,TGCGCCAGCAGCTTGACTAGCTCCAATGAGCAGTTCTTC
TRBD2,TRBJ2-5,-,TRBV14,CASSSHNLLAGVPRETQYF,TGTGCCAGCAGCTCGCATAATCTTTTAGCGGGAGTCCCTCGAGAGACCCAGTACTTC
TRBD2,TRBJ2-1,-,TRBV29-1,CSVGGQGLAGFF,TGCAGCGTTGGGGGCCAGGGACTAGCGGGTTTCTTC
-,TRBJ2-1,once,TRBV4-3,CASSQDLFGGDSYNEQFF,TGCGCCAGCAGCCAAGATCTTTTCGGGGGAGATTCCTACAATGAGCAGTTCTTC
TRBD1,TRBJ1-1,-,TRBV28,CASSRDRANTEAFF,TGTGCCAGCAGCAGGGACAGGGCGAACACTGAAGCTTTCTTT
-,TRBJ2-3,-,TRBV5-4,CASRGDFLGTDTQYF,TGTGCCAGCAGGGGGGACTTCCTTGGCACAGATACGCAGTATTTT
TRBD2,TRBJ2-1,few,TRBV27,CASSSWSGGSYNEQFF,TGTGCCAGTTCTTCTTGGAGCGGGGGATCCTACAATGAGCAGTTCTTC
TRBD2,TRBJ2-2,-,TRBV7-3,CASSRAGGNTGELFF,TGTGCCAGCAGCCGCGCGGGGGGGAACACCGGGGAGCTGTTTTTT
-,TRBJ2-2,-,TRBV19,CASRPSGGTGELFF,TGTGCCAGTAGGCCTTCTGGCGGGACCGGGGAGCTGTTTTTT
-,TRBJ2-3,-,TRBV9,CASSVAGAADTQYF,TGTGCCAGCAGCGTAGCGGGTGCGGCAGATACGCAGTATTTT